The sequence of this TCR beta chain was determined in a study of blood T cell repertoires in COVID-19. On the study more broadly: The study drew acute and convalescent COVID-19 samples from the United States, Italy and Spain. T cells, B-cell-depleted T cells, or PBMCs supplied cDNA or gDNA.

Germline V CDR1 and CDR2: MRHNA, SNTAGT. V shed 5 bases, J shed 3 bases, and the junction held 4 bases outside the gene matches. The CDR3 loop spans 14 amino acids. The method was immunoSEQ multiplex PCR; TCRdb's version includes in-frame clones alone and lacks a portion of them. The table records 55,000 to 85,000 clones, 75% to 90% of them present only once. The TCR was taken from a human donor in a cohort sampled during active COVID-19. Material for sequencing was peripheral blood. The chain links TRBV6-4 to TRBJ1-1; 9 bases align to TRBD1. CDR3 in amino acids: CASSMTGGDTEAFF. CDR3 nucleotides: TGTGCCAGCAGTATGACAGGGGGGGACACTGAAGCTTTCTTT.